These 12 T cell receptor beta chains came from one sample sequenced in a study of blood T cells in healthy people across ages. Together with a sample-barcoded 5' primer, a J-beta primer mix was included in a second PCR lasting roughly 6 to 12 cycles. TCRdb ran MiXCR on the 5' RACE reads and lists one entry per CDR3 protein. In the table there are some 700,000 distinct CDR3 sequences, around 40% of which are singletons. The source material was blood. These receptors came from a woman aged 55-70 years in good health.

This chain uses TRBV11-2 with TRBJ1-4; TRBD1 matches at 9 bases. Germline trimming cut 5 bases from V and 8 bases from J; bases unmatched to any gene: 6. Germline V gene sequence: CDR1 SGHAT, CDR2 FQNNGV. This CDR3 contains 14 residues. The CDR3: CASSIGDREEKLFF. CDR3 in DNA: TGTGCCAGCAGCATAGGGGACAGGGAAGAAAAACTGTTTTTT.

The table lists this clonotype with a few counts. The chain recombines TRBV10-3 with TRBJ1-1; D not certain. The V gene lost 3 bases and the J gene lost 2 bases, with 1 base spanning the gap. The CDR3 is 11 amino acids. Germline CDR1 and CDR2: ENHRY and SYGVKD. CDR3 sequence: CAISENTEAFF. In nucleotides, the CDR3 is TGTGCCATCAGTGAAAACACTGAAGCTTTCTTT.

The gene calls are TRBV20-1 and TRBJ2-7; no clear D. The ends were cut back, 6 bases at V and 10 bases at J, with 13 bases in the middle. CDR1 and CDR2 from the germline V gene are DFQATT and SNEGSKA (reference sequence). The CDR3 has 10 residues. The CDR3 reads CSANFGPQYF. The CDR3, as DNA: TGCAGTGCAAACTTCGGCCCCCAGTACTTC.

The V gene is TRBV12-3 or TRBV12-4, the J gene TRBJ2-7; D unclear. With the DNA end fitting TRBJ2-5 better, the J assignment may be wrong. The CDR3 consists of 15 residues. The CDR3 DNA follows: TGTGCCAGCAGTCCCGGCTTGTGGGTCAGGGAGACCCAGTACTTC. Translating it yields CASSPGLWVRETQYF.

Many counts were recorded for this clonotype. V and J are TRBV12-3 or TRBV12-4 and TRBJ1-5; D remains unclear. CDR3 length: 13 amino acids. Trimming pared 11 bases from V and 1 base from J, leaving 12 bases between. The CDR3 region is CASRVGSNQPQHF. CDR3 in DNA: TGTGCCTCTCGGGTCGGCAGCAATCAGCCCCAGCATTTT.

The chain has TRBV6-5 and TRBJ1-6; tentative D call: TRBD1 (5 bases). The germline V gene encodes CDR1 MNHEY and CDR2 SVGAGI. V was cut by 7 bases and J by 1 base, with 14 bases left in between. The CDR3 extends over 16 amino acids. CDR3 sequence (DNA): TGTGCCAGCACCAGGGATCTCAGATCCTATAATTCACCCCTCCACTTT. It codes for CASTRDLRSYNSPLHF.

This clonotype turned up a few times. The rearrangement uses TRBV6-5 and TRBJ2-7; D uncertain. The V end lost 5 bases, the J end lost 5 bases, and 13 bases lay between the germline ends. Germline V gene sequence: CDR1 MNHEY, CDR2 SVGAGI. The CDR3 length is 13 residues. CDR3 DNA sequence: TGTGCCAGCAGTCAGGCAGGCATGGACGAGCAGTACTTC. Translating gives CASSQAGMDEQYF.

This clonotype has more than one count but fewer than ten. The chain employs TRBV7-3 and TRBJ2-1; D may be TRBD1 or TRBD2 (5 bases each). Trimming left V 5 bases short and J 4 bases short, with 15 bases between. Germline values: CDR1 SGHTA, CDR2 FQGTGA. This CDR3 spans 15 amino acids. The CDR3 DNA is TGTGCCAGCAGCCGAGAGGGGATTACTTACAATGAGCAGTTCTTC. Its protein product is CASSREGITYNEQFF.

This clonotype was detected only a few times. The chain combines TRBV7-2 with TRBJ2-1; tentative D call: TRBD2 (5 bases). The CDR3 is 15 residues long. CDR1 and CDR2 from the germline V gene are SGHTA and FQGNSA. V shed 3 bases and J shed 4 bases, with 13 bases lying between them. The CDR3 loop is CASSFGVALYNEQFF. CDR3 DNA: TGTGCCAGCAGCTTCGGGGTAGCTCTATACAATGAGCAGTTCTTC.

The V and J genes are TRBV4-3 and TRBJ2-2; D is unclear. In germline, CDR1 is LGHNA, CDR2 YSLEER. V was clipped by 1 base and J by 1 base, with 10 bases between them. This CDR3 is 16 amino acids long. The DNA for the CDR3 is TGCGCCAGCAGCCAAGGAGTCGGCCAGAACACCGGGGAGCTGTTTTTT. It specifies CASSQGVGQNTGELFF.

In this sample, this clonotype turned up a few times. The chain employs TRBV10-3 and TRBJ1-5; the D is unclear. Trimming left V 8 bases short and J 3 bases short, with 11 bases between. The CDR3 is made up of 13 amino acids. Germline assignment: CDR1 ENHRY and CDR2 SYGVKD. The CDR3 nucleotides are TGTGCCATCGCAACCGCTGACAATCAGCCCCAGCATTTT. Its translation: CAIATADNQPQHF.

The chain uses TRBV7-9 and TRBJ2-7; 7 nucleotides agree with TRBD1. The CDR3 is made up of 18 amino acids. Germline V gene data show CDR1 as SEHNR and CDR2 as FQNEAQ (reference sequence). Germline trimming cut 6 bases from V and 4 bases from J; bases unmatched to any gene: 21. The CDR3 sequence: CASSSRGMTTTTGYEQYF. The DNA for the CDR3 is TGTGCCAGCAGTTCCAGGGGGATGACTACTACTACTGGATACGAGCAGTACTTC.